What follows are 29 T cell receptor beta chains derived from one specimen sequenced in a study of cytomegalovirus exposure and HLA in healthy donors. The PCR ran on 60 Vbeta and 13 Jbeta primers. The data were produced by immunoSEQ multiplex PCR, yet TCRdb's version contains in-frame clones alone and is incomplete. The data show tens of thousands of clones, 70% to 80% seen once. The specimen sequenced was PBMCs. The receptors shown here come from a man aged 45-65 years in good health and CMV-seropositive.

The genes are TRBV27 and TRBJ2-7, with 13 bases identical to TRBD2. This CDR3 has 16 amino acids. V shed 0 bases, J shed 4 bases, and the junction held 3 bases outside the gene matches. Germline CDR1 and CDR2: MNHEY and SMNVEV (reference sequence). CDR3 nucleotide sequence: TGTGCCAGCAGTTTATCGTGGACTAGCGGGAGATACGAGCAGTACTTC. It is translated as CASSLSWTSGRYEQYF.

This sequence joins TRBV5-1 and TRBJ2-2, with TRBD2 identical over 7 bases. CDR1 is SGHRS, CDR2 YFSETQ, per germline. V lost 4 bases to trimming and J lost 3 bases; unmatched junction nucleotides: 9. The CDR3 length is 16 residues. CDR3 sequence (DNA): TGCGCCAGCAGCCTGGACGGCGGGAGCTACACCGGGGAGCTGTTTTTT. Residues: CASSLDGGSYTGELFF. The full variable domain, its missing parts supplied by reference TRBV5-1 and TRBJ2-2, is KAGVTQTPRYLIKTRGQQVTLSCSPISGHRSVSWYQQTPGQGLQFLFEYFSETQRNKGNFPGRFSGRQFSNSRSEMNVSTLELGDSALYLCASSLDGGSYTGELFFGEGSRLTVL.

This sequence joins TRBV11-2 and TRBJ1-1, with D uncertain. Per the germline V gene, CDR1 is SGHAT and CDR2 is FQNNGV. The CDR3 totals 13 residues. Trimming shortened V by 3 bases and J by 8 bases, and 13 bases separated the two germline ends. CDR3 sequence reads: CASSFQPPGEAFF. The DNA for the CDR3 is TGTGCCAGCAGCTTTCAACCCCCGGGGGAAGCTTTCTTT.

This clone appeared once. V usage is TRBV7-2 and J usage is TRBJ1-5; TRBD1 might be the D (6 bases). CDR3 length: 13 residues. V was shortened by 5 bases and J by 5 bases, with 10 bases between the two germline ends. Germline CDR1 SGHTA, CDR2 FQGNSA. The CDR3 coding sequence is TGTGCCAGCAGCGGATCAGGGGATCAGCCCCAGCATTTT. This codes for CASSGSGDQPQHF.

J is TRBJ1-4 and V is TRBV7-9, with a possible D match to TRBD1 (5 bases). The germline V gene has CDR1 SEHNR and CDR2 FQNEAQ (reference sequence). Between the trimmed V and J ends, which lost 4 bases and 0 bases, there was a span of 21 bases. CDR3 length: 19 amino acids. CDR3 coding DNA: TGTGCCAGCAGCTCGACCGAGTTGGGGACTGCTGCAACTAATGAAAAACTGTTTTTT. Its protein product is CASSSTELGTAATNEKLFF.

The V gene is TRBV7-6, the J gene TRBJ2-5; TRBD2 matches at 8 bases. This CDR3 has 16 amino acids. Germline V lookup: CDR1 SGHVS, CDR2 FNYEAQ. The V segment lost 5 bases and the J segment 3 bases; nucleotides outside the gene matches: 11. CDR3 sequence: CASSPIYSGGKETQYF. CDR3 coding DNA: TGTGCCAGCAGCCCAATATACAGCGGGGGAAAAGAGACCCAGTACTTC.

The CDR3 sequence is CASSERLAGVGETQYF. The CDR3, as DNA: TGTGCCAGCAGTGAAAGGCTAGCGGGGGTTGGGGAGACCCAGTACTTC. V and J are TRBV2 and TRBJ2-5, with 10 bases fitting TRBD2. The germline V gene has CDR1 SNHLY and CDR2 FYNNEI. Trimming cost V 2 bases and J 5 bases; bases outside gene matches: 8. This CDR3 has 16 residues.

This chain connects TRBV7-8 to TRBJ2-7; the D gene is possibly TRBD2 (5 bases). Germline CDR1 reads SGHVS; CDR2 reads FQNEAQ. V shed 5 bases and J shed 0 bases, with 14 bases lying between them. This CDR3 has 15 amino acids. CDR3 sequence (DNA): TGTGCCAGCAGCCTGTCGGGAATGAGCTCCTACGAGCAGTACTTC. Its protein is CASSLSGMSSYEQYF.

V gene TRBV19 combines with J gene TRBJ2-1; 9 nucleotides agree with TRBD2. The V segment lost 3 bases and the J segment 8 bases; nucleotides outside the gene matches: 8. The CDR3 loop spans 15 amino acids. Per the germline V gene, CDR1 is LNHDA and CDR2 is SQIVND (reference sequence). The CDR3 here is CASSMLAGIRYEQFF. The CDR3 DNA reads TGTGCCAGTAGTATGCTAGCGGGAATACGTTATGAGCAGTTCTTC.

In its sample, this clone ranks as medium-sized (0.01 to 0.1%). The CDR3, as DNA: TGTGCCAGCAGTGGGGACAGGGCTGGCTACACCTTC. Its translation: CASSGDRAGYTF. This sequence joins TRBV6-5 and TRBJ1-2; 9 nucleotides line up with TRBD1. The CDR3 spans 12 residues. The J segment lost 7 bases and the V segment lost 5 bases, leaving 2 bases of the junction unmatched. CDR1 is MNHEY, CDR2 SVGAGI, per germline.

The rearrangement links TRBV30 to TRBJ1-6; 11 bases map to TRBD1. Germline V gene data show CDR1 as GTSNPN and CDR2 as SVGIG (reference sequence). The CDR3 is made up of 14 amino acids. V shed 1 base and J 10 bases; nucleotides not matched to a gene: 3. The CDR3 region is CAWSAGTGGSPLHF. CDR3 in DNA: TGTGCCTGGAGTGCAGGGACAGGGGGATCACCCCTCCACTTT.

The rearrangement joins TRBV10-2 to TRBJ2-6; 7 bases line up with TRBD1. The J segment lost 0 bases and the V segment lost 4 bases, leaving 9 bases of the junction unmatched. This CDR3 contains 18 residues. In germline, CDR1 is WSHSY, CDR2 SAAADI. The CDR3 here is CASSGWGQLSSGANVLTF. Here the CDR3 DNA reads TGCGCCAGCAGTGGGTGGGGACAGTTAAGCTCTGGGGCCAACGTCCTGACTTTC.

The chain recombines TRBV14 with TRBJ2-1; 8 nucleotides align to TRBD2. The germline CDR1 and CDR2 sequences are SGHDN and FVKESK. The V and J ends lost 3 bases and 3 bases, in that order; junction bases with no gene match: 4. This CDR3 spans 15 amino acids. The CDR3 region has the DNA TGTGCCAGCAGCCACAAGCGGGAGTACTACAATGAGCAGTTCTTC. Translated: CASSHKREYYNEQFF.

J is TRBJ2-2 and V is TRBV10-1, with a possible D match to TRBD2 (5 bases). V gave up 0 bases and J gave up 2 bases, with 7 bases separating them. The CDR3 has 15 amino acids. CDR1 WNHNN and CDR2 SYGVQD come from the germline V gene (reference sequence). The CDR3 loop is CASSESRLNTGELFF. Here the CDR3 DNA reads TGCGCCAGCAGTGAGTCCCGACTAAACACCGGGGAGCTGTTTTTT.

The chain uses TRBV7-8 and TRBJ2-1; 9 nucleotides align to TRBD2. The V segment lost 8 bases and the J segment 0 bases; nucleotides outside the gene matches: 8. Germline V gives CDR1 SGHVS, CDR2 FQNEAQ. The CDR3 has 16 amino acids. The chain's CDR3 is CASRLADGSSYNEQFF. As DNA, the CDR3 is TGTGCCAGCCGACTAGCGGACGGGAGCTCCTACAATGAGCAGTTCTTC.

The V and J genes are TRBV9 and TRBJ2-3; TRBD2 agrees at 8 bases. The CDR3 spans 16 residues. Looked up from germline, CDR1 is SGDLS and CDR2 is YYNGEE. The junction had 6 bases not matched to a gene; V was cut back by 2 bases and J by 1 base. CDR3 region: CASSVQLAEGTDTQYF. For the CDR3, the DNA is TGTGCCAGCAGCGTGCAACTAGCGGAAGGCACAGATACGCAGTATTTT.

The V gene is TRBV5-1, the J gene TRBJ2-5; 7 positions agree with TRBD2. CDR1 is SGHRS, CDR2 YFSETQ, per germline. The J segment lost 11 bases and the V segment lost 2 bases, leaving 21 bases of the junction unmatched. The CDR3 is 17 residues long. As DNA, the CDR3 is TGCGCCAGCAGCTTCGGGGAGGCGGGAGCAGCACGGCGTGAGCAGTACTTC. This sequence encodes CASSFGEAGAARREQYF.

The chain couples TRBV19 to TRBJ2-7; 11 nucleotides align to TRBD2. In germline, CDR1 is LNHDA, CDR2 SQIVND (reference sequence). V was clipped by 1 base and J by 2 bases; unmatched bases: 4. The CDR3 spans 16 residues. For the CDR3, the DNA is TGTGCCAGTAGTATAGGGGGGACTAGCGGTACCTACGAGCAGTACTTC. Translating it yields CASSIGGTSGTYEQYF.

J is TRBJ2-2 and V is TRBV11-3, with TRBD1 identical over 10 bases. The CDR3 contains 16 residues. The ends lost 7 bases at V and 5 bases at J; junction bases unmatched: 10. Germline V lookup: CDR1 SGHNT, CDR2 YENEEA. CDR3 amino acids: CASTFPGQGETGELFF. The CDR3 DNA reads TGTGCCAGCACCTTCCCAGGACAGGGGGAAACCGGGGAGCTGTTTTTT.

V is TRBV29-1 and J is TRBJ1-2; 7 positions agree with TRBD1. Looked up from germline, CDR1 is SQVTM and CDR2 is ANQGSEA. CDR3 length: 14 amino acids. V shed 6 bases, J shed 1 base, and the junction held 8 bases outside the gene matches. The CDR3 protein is CSVAGTAVNYGYTF. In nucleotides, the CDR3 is TGCAGCGTCGCAGGGACAGCTGTTAACTATGGCTACACCTTC.

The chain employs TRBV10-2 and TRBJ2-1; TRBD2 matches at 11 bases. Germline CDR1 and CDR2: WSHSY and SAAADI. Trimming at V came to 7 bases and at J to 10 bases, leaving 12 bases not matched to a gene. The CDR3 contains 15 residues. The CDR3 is CASTPGLAAGGEQFF. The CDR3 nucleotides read TGCGCCAGCACGCCGGGACTAGCGGCAGGTGGGGAGCAGTTCTTC.

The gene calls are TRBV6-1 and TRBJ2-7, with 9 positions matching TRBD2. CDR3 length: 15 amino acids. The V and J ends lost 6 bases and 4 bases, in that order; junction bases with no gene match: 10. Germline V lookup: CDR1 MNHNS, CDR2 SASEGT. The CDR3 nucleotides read TGTGCCAGCAGCTCAACTAGCGGGCGTTCTTACGAGCAGTACTTC. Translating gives CASSSTSGRSYEQYF.

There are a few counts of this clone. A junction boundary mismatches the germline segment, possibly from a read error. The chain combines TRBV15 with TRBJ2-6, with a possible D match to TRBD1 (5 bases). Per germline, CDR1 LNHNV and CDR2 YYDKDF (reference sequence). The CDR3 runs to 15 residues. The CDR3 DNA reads TGTGCCACCAGCAGAGATAGCTCTGGGGCCAACGGCCTGACTTTC. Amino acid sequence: CATSRDSSGANGLTF. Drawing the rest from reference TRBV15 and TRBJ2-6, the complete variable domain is DAMVIQNPRYQVTQFGKPVTLSCSQTLNHNVMYWYQQKSSQAPKLLFHYYDKDFNNEADTPDNFQSRRPNTSFCFLDIRSPGLGDTAMYLCATSRDSSGANGLTFGAGSRLTVL.

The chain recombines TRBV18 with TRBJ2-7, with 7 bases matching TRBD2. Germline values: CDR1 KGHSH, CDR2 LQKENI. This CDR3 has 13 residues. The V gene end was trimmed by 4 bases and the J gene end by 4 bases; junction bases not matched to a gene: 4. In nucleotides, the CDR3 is TGTGCCAGCTCACGGCGGGAGTCGTACGAGCAGTACTTC. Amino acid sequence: CASSRRESYEQYF. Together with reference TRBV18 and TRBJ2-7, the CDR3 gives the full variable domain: NAGVMQNPRHLVRRRGQEARLRCSPMKGHSHVYWYRQLPEEGLKFMVYLQKENIIDESGMPKERFSAEFPKEGPSILRIQQVVRGDSAAYFCASSRRESYEQYFGPGTRLTVT.

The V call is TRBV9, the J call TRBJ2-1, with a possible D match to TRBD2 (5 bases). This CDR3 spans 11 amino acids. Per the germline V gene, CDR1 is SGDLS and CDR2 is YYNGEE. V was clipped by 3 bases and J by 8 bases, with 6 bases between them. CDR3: CASSAGDEQFF. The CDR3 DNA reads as TGTGCCAGCAGCGCCGGGGATGAGCAGTTCTTC.

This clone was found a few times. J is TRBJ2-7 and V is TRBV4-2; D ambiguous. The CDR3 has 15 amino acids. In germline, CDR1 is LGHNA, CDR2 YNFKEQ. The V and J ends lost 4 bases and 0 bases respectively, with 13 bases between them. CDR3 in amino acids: CASSRAETLSYEQYF. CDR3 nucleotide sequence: TGTGCCAGCAGCCGTGCGGAGACGCTCTCCTACGAGCAGTACTTC.

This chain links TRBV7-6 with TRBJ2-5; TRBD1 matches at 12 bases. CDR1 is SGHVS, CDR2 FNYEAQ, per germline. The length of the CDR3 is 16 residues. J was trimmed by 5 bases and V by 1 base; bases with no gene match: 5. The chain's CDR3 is CASSLGGQGAWETQYF. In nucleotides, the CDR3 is TGTGCCAGCAGCTTAGGGGGACAGGGGGCATGGGAGACCCAGTACTTC.

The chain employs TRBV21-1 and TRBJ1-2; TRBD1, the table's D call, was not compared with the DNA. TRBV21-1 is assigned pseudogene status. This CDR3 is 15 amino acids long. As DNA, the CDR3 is TGTGCCAGCAGCAAAGTACGCAGGAATATCTATGGCTACACCTTC. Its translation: CASSKVRRNIYGYTF.

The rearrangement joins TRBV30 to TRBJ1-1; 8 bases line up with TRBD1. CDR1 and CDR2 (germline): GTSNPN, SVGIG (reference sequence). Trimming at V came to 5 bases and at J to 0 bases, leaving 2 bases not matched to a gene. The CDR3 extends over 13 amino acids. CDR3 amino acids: CAWAGGLNTEAFF. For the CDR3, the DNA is TGTGCCTGGGCAGGGGGCCTGAACACTGAAGCTTTCTTT. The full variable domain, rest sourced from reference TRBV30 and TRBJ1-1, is SQTIHQWPATLVQPVGSPLSLECTVEGTSNPNLYWYRQAAGRGLQLLFYSVGIGQISSEVPQNLSASRPQDRQFILSSKKLLLSDSGFYLCAWAGGLNTEAFFGQGTRLTVV.